This TCR beta chain was captured in a study of blood T cell repertoires in COVID-19. The assay was immunoSEQ multiplex PCR, and TCRdb's table has in-frame clones only and misses some. The data contain 400,000 or so clones, 85% to 90% of them singletons. This TCR was sampled from a human donor in a cohort sampled during active COVID-19. The sample consisted of peripheral blood.

This CDR3 reads CASSKTSGRAYDTQYF. The DNA of the CDR3 is TGTGCCAGTAGTAAGACTAGCGGGAGGGCCTATGATACGCAGTATTTT. The chain is built from TRBV19 and TRBJ2-3, with TRBD2 matching over 14 bases. Germline V gives CDR1 LNHDA, CDR2 SQIVND (reference sequence). This CDR3 spans 16 amino acids. J gave up 6 bases and V 4 bases, and 6 bases lay outside the gene matches. Using reference TRBV19 and TRBJ2-3 for the parts outside the CDR3, the full variable domain is DGGITQSPKYLFRKEGQNVTLSCEQNLNHDAMYWYRQDPGQGLRLIYYSQIVNDFQKGDIAEGYSVSREKKESFPLTVTSAQKNPTAFYLCASSKTSGRAYDTQYFGPGTRLTVL.